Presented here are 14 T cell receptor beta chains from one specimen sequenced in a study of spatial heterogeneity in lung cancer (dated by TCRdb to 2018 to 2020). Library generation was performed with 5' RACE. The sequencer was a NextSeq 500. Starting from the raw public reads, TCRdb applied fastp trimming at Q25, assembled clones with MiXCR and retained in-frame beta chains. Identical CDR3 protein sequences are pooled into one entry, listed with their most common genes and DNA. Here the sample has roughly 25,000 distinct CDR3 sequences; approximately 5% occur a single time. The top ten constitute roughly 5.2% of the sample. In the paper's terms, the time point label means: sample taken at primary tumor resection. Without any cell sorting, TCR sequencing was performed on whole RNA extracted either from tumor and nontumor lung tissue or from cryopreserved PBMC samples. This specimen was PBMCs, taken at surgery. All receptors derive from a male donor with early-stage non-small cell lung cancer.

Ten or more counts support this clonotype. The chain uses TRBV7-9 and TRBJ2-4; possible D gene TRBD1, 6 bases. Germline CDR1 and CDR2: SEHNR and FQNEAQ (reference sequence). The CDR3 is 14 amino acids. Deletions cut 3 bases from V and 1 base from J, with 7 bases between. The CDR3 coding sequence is TGTGCCAGCAGCTTTCAGGGGGCCAAAAACATTCAGTACTTC. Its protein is CASSFQGAKNIQYF.

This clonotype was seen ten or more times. DNA of the CDR3: TGTGCCAGCTCACCGGGGACAGCAACCAATCAGCCCCAGCATTTT. It codes for CASSPGTATNQPQHF. V is TRBV18 and J is TRBJ1-5; 7 nucleotides line up with TRBD1. Germline CDR1 is KGHSH and CDR2 is LQKENI. CDR3 length equals 15 residues. V lost 3 bases to trimming and J lost 3 bases; unmatched junction nucleotides: 5.

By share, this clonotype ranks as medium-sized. CDR3 coding DNA: TGTGCCAGCAGTCTCGGGACTAGCGGGACAAATGAGCAGTTCTTC. It translates to CASSLGTSGTNEQFF. The chain is built from TRBV28 and TRBJ2-1, with TRBD2 identical over 13 bases. CDR3 length equals 15 residues. V was clipped by 5 bases and J by 7 bases; unmatched bases: 5. Germline-derived CDR1 and CDR2 are MDHEN and SYDVKM.

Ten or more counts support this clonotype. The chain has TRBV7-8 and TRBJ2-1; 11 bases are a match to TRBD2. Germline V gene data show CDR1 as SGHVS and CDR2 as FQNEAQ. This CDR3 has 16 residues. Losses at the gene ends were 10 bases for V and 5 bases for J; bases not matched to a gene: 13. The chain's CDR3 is CAIRTARLAGHNEQFF. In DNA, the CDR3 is TGTGCCATCCGGACGGCCAGACTAGCGGGGCACAATGAGCAGTTCTTC.

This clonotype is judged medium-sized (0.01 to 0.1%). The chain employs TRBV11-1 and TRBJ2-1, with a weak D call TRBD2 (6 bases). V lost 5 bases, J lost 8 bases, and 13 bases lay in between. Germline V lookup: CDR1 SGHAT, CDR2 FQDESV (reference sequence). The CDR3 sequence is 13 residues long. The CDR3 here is CASSPRGGDEQFF. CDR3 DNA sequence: TGTGCCAGCAGCCCCCGCGGCGGGGATGAGCAGTTCTTC.

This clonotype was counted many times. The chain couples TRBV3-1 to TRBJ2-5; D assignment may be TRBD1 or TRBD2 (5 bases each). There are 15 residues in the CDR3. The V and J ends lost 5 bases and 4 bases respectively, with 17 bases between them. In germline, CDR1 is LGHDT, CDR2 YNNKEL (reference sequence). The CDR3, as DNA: TGTGCCAGCAGCGAACAGGAGGCATTCGGAGAGACCCAGTACTTC. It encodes CASSEQEAFGETQYF.

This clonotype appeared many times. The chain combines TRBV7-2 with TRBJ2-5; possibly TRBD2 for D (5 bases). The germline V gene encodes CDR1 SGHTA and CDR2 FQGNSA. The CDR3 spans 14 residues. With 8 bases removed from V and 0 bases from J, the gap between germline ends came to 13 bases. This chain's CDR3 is CASGSRPYQETQYF. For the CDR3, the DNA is TGTGCCAGCGGGAGTAGACCGTACCAAGAGACCCAGTACTTC. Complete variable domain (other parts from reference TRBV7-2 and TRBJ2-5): GAGVSQSPSNKVTEKGKDVELRCDPISGHTALYWYRQSLGQGLEFLIYFQGNSAPDKSGLPSDRFSAERTGGSVSTLTIQRTQQEDSAVYLCASGSRPYQETQYFGPGTRLLVL.

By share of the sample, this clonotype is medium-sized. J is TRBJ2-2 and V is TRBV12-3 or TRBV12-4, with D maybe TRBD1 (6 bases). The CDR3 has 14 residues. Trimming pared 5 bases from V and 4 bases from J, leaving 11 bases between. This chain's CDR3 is CASSPQGSTGELFF. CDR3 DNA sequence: TGTGCCAGCAGTCCACAGGGATCCACCGGGGAGCTGTTTTTT.

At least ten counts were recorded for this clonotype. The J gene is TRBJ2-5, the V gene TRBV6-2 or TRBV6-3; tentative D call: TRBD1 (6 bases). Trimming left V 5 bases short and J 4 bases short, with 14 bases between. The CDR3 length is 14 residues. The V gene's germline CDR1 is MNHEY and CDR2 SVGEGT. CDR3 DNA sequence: TGTGCCAGCAGTCAACAGGGTTTCGGAGAGACCCAGTACTTC. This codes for CASSQQGFGETQYF.

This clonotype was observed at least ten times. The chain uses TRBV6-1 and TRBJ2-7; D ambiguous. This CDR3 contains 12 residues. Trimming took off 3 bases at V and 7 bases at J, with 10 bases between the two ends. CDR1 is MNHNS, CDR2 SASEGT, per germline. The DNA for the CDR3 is TGTGCCAGCAGTGATCCCGGGCGGGAGCAGTACTTC. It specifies CASSDPGREQYF.

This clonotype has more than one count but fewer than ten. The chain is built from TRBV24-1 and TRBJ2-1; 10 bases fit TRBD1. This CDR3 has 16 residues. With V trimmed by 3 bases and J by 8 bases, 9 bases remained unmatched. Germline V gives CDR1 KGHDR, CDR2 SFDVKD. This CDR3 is CATSDGGQGKADEQFF. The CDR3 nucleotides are TGTGCCACCAGTGATGGGGGACAGGGGAAGGCGGATGAGCAGTTCTTC.

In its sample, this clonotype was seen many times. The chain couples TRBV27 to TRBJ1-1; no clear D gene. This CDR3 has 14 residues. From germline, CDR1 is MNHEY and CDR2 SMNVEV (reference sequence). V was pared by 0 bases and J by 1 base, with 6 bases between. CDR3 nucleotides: TGTGCCAGCAGTTTATCGACCGGGAACACTGAAGCTTTCTTT. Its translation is CASSLSTGNTEAFF.

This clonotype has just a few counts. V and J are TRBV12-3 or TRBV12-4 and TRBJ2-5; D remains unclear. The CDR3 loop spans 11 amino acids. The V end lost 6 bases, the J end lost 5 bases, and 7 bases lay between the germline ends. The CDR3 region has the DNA TGTGCCAGCAGCCAAATGGAGACCCAGTACTTC. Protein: CASSQMETQYF.

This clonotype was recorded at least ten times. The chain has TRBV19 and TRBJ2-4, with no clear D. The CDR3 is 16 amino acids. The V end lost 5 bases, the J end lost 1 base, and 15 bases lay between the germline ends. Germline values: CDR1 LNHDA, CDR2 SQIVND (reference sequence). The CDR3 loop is CASSGSRSTAKNIQYF. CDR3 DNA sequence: TGTGCCAGTAGTGGCTCGCGAAGTACGGCCAAAAACATTCAGTACTTC.